This entry features one TCR beta chain sequence. Its antigen is as yet unknown. Trimming pared 5 bases from V and 4 bases from J, leaving 12 bases between. Germline V lookup: CDR1 SNHLY, CDR2 FYNNEI. This CDR3 region has 14 residues. Reverse transcription of all isolated RNA meant that expressed TCRB transcripts were sequenced. Measured with immunoSEQ multiplex PCR; TCRdb has only the in-frame clones, and not every one. The table has 130,000 to 150,000 clones, about 7% seen once. This entry comes from a study of beta chain features in type 1 diabetes. Findings of the study overall: It was among patients, rather than healthy donors, that naive, central memory and Treg TCRB repertoires appeared more similar.

The sequenced material came from central memory CD4+ T cells from blood. The TCR was taken from a woman between 25 and 40 years old in good health. V gene TRBV2 combines with J gene TRBJ1-5; unclear D gene. The CDR3: CASSLWHGNQPQHF. CDR3 bases: TGTGCCAGCAGTTTATGGCACGGGAATCAGCCCCAGCATTTT.